Listed here are 3 T cell receptor beta chains from one sample, sequenced in a study of shared clonotypes between healthy human individuals (dated by TCRdb to about 2020). Preparation of the library involved the immunoSEQ multiplex PCR assay. TCRdb holds this immuneACCESS table with in-frame rearrangements only. Some clones are missing; in checked studies, unresolved V genes explain under half, and the rest has no known cause. This sample comprises 2 million to 3 million clones, approximately 94% of them detected only once. Roughly 0.39% of the sample goes to the ten largest clones. The sample comprised naive CD4+ T cells from PBMCs. The sample's cell subset or site, from its label and the paper: CD45RA+ positively selected. The receptor source for this set is a man younger than 30 in good health. Some clones in this sample may be carry-over from other donors' samples.

The chain uses TRBV2 and TRBJ2-5, with 9 bases identical to TRBD1. Trimming at V came to 5 bases and at J to 5 bases, leaving 6 bases not matched to a gene. CDR1 and CDR2 (germline): SNHLY, FYNNEI. The CDR3 is made up of 14 amino acids. The CDR3 DNA sequence: TGTGCCAGCAGTCCAGGGACAGGGTCGGAGACCCAGTACTTC. Its translation is CASSPGTGSETQYF.

The chain couples TRBV28 to TRBJ2-7, with D possibly TRBD1 on 6 matching bases. This CDR3 spans 13 amino acids. CDR1 MDHEN and CDR2 SYDVKM come from the germline V gene. Trimming left V 6 bases short and J 0 bases short, with 9 bases between. This chain's CDR3 is CASRGQSSYEQYF. The CDR3 bases are TGTGCCAGCAGAGGACAGAGCTCCTACGAGCAGTACTTC. The variable domain in full, with the rest retrieved from reference TRBV28 and TRBJ2-7, is DVKVTQSSRYLVKRTGEKVFLECVQDMDHENMFWYRQDPGLGLRLIYFSYDVKMKEKGDIPEGYSVSREKKERFSLILESASTNQTSMYLCASRGQSSYEQYFGPGTRLTVT.

Notes on this clone: The same CDR3 arises from other DNA sequences in this sample as well. The V gene is TRBV5-4, the J gene TRBJ2-1; 14 bases fit TRBD2. The CDR3 totals 17 residues. Germline values: CDR1 SGHNT, CDR2 YYREEE (reference sequence). The trim removed 4 bases at V and 0 bases at J, leaving 3 bases unmatched. The CDR3 protein is CASSPGTSGSSYNEQFF. The CDR3, as DNA: TGTGCCAGCAGCCCCGGGACTAGCGGGAGCTCCTACAATGAGCAGTTCTTC.